The sequence of this T cell receptor (beta chain) was determined in a study of regulatory T cells in long-lasting Graves disease. Regarding the study as a whole: Compared with new cases, persistent Graves' patients showed reduced TCR diversity. It was in persistent disease that TRBV28, TRBJ1-2 and TRBJ2-5 were favored.

The V gene's germline CDR1 is LNHDA and CDR2 SQIVND (reference sequence). The CDR3 is 15 residues long. V was pared by 5 bases and J by 3 bases, with 5 bases of the junction left unmatched. Indicated time point: persistent/refractory GD, antithyroid drugs over 5 years with positive TRAb. Preparation of the TCR library used RNA extracted from PBMCs. Comments on this clonotype: Antigen unknown.

With iRepertoire HTBI primers and Arm-PCR of CDR3 regions, TCR beta libraries were built. MiXCR, run by TCRdb on the multiplex PCR reads, gives a single entry per CDR3 protein. The sample lists roughly 470,000 distinct CDR3 sequences; 20% were seen once. This sample comprised peripheral blood mononuclear cells (PBMCs), obtained when the disease was refractory, from a patient treated with antithyroid drugs. The TCR sequence derives from a female donor with Graves disease. V and J are TRBV19 and TRBJ2-2; 8 nucleotides agree with TRBD2. The chain's CDR3 is CASSLLAGYTGELFF. CDR3 bases: TGTGCCAGTAGTCTCCTAGCGGGTTACACCGGGGAGCTGTTTTTT.